These T cell receptor beta chains were read from a single sample in a study of T-cell reconstitution after alpha-beta-depleted transplantation in children. TCRdb fed the PCR reads into MiXCR, producing one record per CDR3 protein. This table has 200,000 to 250,000 distinct CDR3 sequences, less than 9% appearing once. Material: PBMCs, mostly from graft donor cells, obtained 180 days after TCRalphabeta/CD19-depleted stem cell transplant. The receptor source for this set is a male patient under 18 who had a stem cell transplant for acute lymphoblastic leukemia, so the T cells may come from the graft donor. The CDR3 runs from the conserved cysteine through the conserved F or W. Fields, in order: J gene, V gene, CDR3 length, D gene, clone size, CDR3 DNA, CDR3 protein. A D gene is named only where the DNA matches it firmly. The size entry gives once, few, many, or a class for an expanded clone.

j_call: TRBJ2-1
v_call: TRBV5-1
cdr3_length: 15
d_call: -
clone_size: many
cdr3_nt: TGCGCCAGCAGCTTGGGGGACACACCTTACAATGAGCAGTTCTTC
cdr3_aa: CASSLGDTPYNEQFF

j_call: TRBJ1-2
v_call: TRBV4-3
cdr3_length: 15
d_call: -
clone_size: many
cdr3_nt: TGCGCCAGCAGCCCAAGGACTCGGGGAGACTATGGCTACACCTTC
cdr3_aa: CASSPRTRGDYGYTF

j_call: TRBJ2-3
v_call: TRBV11-1
cdr3_length: 13
d_call: -
clone_size: many
cdr3_nt: TGTGCCAGCAGCTTCGACTACACAGATACGCAGTATTTT
cdr3_aa: CASSFDYTDTQYF

j_call: TRBJ2-2
v_call: TRBV12-3/TRBV12-4
cdr3_length: 15
d_call: -
clone_size: many
cdr3_nt: TGTGCCAGCAGTTTAGGACCAGCTACCGGCGGGGAGCTGTTTTTT
cdr3_aa: CASSLGPATGGELFF

j_call: TRBJ2-6
v_call: TRBV11-1
cdr3_length: 19
d_call: -
clone_size: many
cdr3_nt: TGTGCCAGCAGTTATATAGGGACCGCTTCCCTTTCTGGGGCCAACGTCCTGACTTTC
cdr3_aa: CASSYIGTASLSGANVLTF

j_call: TRBJ2-5
v_call: TRBV18
cdr3_length: 13
d_call: -
clone_size: many
cdr3_nt: TGTGCCAGCTCACCGAACAGTGAAGAGACCCAGTACTTC
cdr3_aa: CASSPNSEETQYF

j_call: TRBJ2-2
v_call: TRBV5-1
cdr3_length: 14
d_call: -
clone_size: many
cdr3_nt: TGCGCCAGCAGCCCCCGAGTGGAGACCGGGGAGCTGTTTTTT
cdr3_aa: CASSPRVETGELFF

j_call: TRBJ2-5
v_call: TRBV7-9
cdr3_length: 14
d_call: -
clone_size: many
cdr3_nt: TGTGCCAGCAGCTTAGTAAGCCCCAGAGGGACCCAGTACTTC
cdr3_aa: CASSLVSPRGTQYF

j_call: TRBJ1-1
v_call: TRBV2
cdr3_length: 14
d_call: -
clone_size: many
cdr3_nt: TGTGCCAGCAGTGAAGCGTGGGGGGGGTCTGAAGCTTTCTTT
cdr3_aa: CASSEAWGGSEAFF

j_call: TRBJ2-7
v_call: TRBV4-3
cdr3_length: 15
d_call: TRBD1
clone_size: many
cdr3_nt: TGCGCCAGCAGCCAAGAATGGGACAGCTCCTACGAGCAGTACTTC
cdr3_aa: CASSQEWDSSYEQYF

j_call: TRBJ2-7
v_call: TRBV27
cdr3_length: 15
d_call: TRBD2
clone_size: few
cdr3_nt: TGTGCCAGCAGTTCTAGCGGGAAAGGAACCTACGAGCAGTACTTC
cdr3_aa: CASSSSGKGTYEQYF

j_call: TRBJ2-1
v_call: TRBV18
cdr3_length: 13
d_call: -
clone_size: many
cdr3_nt: TGTGCCAGCGGGACCTCAGGGAACGATGAGCAGTTCTTC
cdr3_aa: CASGTSGNDEQFF